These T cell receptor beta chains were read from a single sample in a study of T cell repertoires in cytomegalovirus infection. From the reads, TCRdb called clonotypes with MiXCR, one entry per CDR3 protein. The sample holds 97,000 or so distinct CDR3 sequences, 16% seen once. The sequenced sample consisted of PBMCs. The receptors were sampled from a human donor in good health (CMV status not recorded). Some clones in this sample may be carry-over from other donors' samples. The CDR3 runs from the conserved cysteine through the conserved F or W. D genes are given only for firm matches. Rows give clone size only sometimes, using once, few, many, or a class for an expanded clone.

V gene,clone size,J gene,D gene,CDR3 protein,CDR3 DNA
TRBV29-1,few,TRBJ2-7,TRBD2,CSVGGLAGTYEQYF,TGCAGCGTTGGGGGACTAGCGGGTACCTACGAGCAGTACTTC
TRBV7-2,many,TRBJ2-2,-,CASSLDQPGAGELFF,TGTGCCAGCAGCTTAGATCAACCGGGGGCCGGGGAGCTGTTTTTT
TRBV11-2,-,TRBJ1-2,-,CASSLRPGRDGYTF,TGTGCCAGCAGCTTACGTCCAGGACGAGATGGCTACACCTTC
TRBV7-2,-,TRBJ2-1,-,CASSPEPAYNEQFF,TGTGCCAGCAGCCCCGAACCGGCTTACAATGAGCAGTTCTTC
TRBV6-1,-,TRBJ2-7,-,CASSPQDGTYEQYF,TGTGCCAGCAGCCCTCAGGACGGGACCTACGAGCAGTACTTC
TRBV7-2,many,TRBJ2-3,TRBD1,CASSGTDTDTQYF,TGTGCCAGCTCCGGGACAGACACAGATACGCAGTATTTT
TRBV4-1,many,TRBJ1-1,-,CASSQPVRGNTEAFF,TGCGCCAGCAGCCAACCGGTCAGGGGGAACACTGAAGCTTTCTTT
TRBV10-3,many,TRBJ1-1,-,CAIRTRGGDTEAFF,TGTGCCATCAGGACCCGGGGAGGGGACACTGAAGCTTTCTTT
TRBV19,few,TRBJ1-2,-,CASSDSWYGYTF,TGTGCCAGTAGTGACAGCTGGTATGGCTACACCTTC
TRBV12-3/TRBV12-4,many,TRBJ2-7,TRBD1,CASSPPGTGAYEQYF,TGTGCCAGCAGTCCGCCCGGGACAGGGGCCTACGAGCAGTACTTC
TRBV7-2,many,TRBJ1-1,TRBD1,CASSGTTGGAAFF,TGTGCCAGCAGCGGGACGACAGGGGGGGCAGCTTTCTTT
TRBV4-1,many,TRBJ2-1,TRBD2,CASSQTSQTSGGNEQFF,TGCGCCAGCAGCCAAACTAGTCAGACTAGCGGGGGCAATGAGCAGTTCTTC
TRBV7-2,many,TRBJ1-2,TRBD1,CASSPRGVNYGYTF,TGTGCCAGCAGCCCCAGGGGGGTTAACTATGGCTACACCTTC
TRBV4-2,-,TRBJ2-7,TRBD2,CASSQGSGSSYEQYF,TGTGCCAGCAGCCAAGGGAGCGGGAGCTCCTACGAGCAGTACTTC
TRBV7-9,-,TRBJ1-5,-,CASSQQGMGNQPQHF,TGTGCCAGCAGCCAACAGGGTATGGGCAATCAGCCCCAGCATTTT
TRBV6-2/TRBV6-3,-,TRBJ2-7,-,CASSRPATYEQYF,TGTGCCAGCAGTAGGCCAGCCACCTACGAGCAGTACTTC
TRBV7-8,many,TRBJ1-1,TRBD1,CASSSGQGASLEAFF,TGTGCCAGCAGCTCCGGACAGGGGGCATCGTTAGAAGCTTTCTTT
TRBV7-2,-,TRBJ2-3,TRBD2,CASGRVAGGGGTDTQYF,TGTGCCAGCGGACGGGTAGCGGGGGGGGGGGGCACAGATACGCAGTATTTT
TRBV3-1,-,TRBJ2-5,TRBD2,CVSSLLAGEETQYF,TGTGTCAGCAGCCTACTAGCGGGGGAAGAGACCCAGTACTTC
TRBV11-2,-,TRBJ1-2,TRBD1,CASSRSGTATIYGYTF,TGTGCCAGCAGCCGGAGTGGGACAGCTACTATCTATGGCTACACCTTC
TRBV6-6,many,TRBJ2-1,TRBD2,CASSYGRGDLGEQFF,TGTGCCAGCAGTTACGGGCGGGGGGACTTGGGTGAGCAGTTCTTC
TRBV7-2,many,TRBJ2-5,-,CASSLEGGGETQYF,TGTGCCAGCAGCTTAGAAGGGGGTGGGGAGACCCAGTACTTC
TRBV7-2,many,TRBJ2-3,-,CASSPFSPDTQYF,TGTGCCAGCAGCCCCTTCTCCCCAGATACGCAGTATTTT